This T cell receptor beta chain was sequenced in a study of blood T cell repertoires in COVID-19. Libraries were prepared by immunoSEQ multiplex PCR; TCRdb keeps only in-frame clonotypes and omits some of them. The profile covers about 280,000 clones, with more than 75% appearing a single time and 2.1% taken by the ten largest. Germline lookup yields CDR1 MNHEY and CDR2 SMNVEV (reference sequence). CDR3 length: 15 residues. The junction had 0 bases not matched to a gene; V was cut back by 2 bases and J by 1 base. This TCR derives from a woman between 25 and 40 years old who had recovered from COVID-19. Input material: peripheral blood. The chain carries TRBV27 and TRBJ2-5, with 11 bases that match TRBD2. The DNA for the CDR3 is TGTGCCAGCAGTTTAACTAGCGGGAGCCAAGAGACCCAGTACTTC. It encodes CASSLTSGSQETQYF.